This T cell receptor beta chain derives from a study of Ad26.COV2.S vaccination and SARS-CoV-2 variants (dated by TCRdb to the early 2020s). Concerning the study at large: Donors in the vaccine arm were drawn from COV1001, a phase I-IIa trial of Ad26.COV2.S in healthy adults that was multicentre, randomized, double-blind and placebo-controlled. Ad26.COV2.S was administered intramuscularly at a dose of 5x10^10 or 1x10^11 viral particles, either as one shot or as two shots given 56 days apart. Trial participants were randomized into five groups of five: low-dose or high-dose Ad26.COV2.S given once or twice, or placebo on both occasions. TCRbeta repertoire sequencing served as the tool for gauging how specific and how broad the SARS-CoV-2-reactive T cell receptors were following Ad26.COV2.S vaccination. Investigators did not know the trial group allocation while performing experiments and assessing outcomes. A total of 32 samples were included in the TCR-sequenced set, comprising about 20 Ad26.COV2.S vaccine recipients, 5 placebo recipients and 8 SARS-CoV-2 convalescent individuals.

The immunoSEQ Assay was the method used to sequence TCRbeta CDR3 regions. After extraction, genomic DNA underwent amplification by bias-controlled multiplex PCR, followed by high-throughput sequencing. Per the original workflow: To quantify the absolute abundance of every unique TCRbeta CDR3 region, sequences were collapsed and filtered. Usable DNA was measured by amplifying reference genes present in all nucleated cells, and TCRbeta template counts were normalized to that usable DNA to estimate T cell fraction. Repertoire TCRs were annotated as SARS-CoV-2-specific by exact matching of V gene, CDR3 amino acid sequence and J gene to a known reactive TCR set. The reference SARS-CoV-2 TCR set came from MIRA and was filtered for enrichment in COVID-19-positive ImmuneCODE repertoires, removing public or cross-reactive TCRs. Drawing on the MIRA antigens, annotated TCRs were analysed further at the level of specific ORF or position within ORF. Breadth was defined as the number of annotated unique rearrangements divided by the total number of unique productive rearrangements, and depth was defined as the summed frequency of the annotated unique rearrangements. Two-sided Wilcoxon rank-sum tests were applied when comparing TCR breadth between groups. The clones in this table, taken by TCRdb from immuneACCESS, are in-frame only. Not every clone is retained; where verified, under half of the shortfall comes from an unresolved V gene, and the cause of the rest is unknown. Clonal size and the V and J genes are those of that table, whereas D and trimming came from the DNA. In this sample the table shows around 450,000 clones, 80% to 90% of which occur a single time. Together, the top ten hold under 2% of the sample.

Turning to this clone: No antigen is known for it. No qualities accompany the bases; no much larger clone lies one base away.

According to the study, the label for this sample's treatment or condition signals: some 20 received Ad26.COV2.S at low or high dose, single or two shots; 5 received placebo; per-sample allocation not given. For vaccine and placebo recipients, the sequenced repertoires came from samples collected on day 63 after the first injection. Cohort 1b enrolled 20 to 30 adults aged 18-55 years at a single site in Boston, USA, between 29 July and 7 August 2020. As a vaccine, Ad26.COV2.S was a replication-incompetent adenovirus type 26 vector that expressed a prefusion-stabilized SARS-CoV-2 spike protein derived from the original Wuhan strain. Summary of the overall study and its limitations: After vaccination, spike-specific CD8+ and CD4+ T cell responses were reported to show substantial breadth. It was noted by the authors that total T cell responses may have been underestimated by the TCR breadth and depth analyses. Comparable non-spike TCR breadth was observed between vaccine and placebo recipients, consistent with only spike being contained in the vaccine. The study was not powered to compare responses between vaccine doses or regimens. Higher spike-specific TCR breadth was observed in Ad26.COV2.S recipients than in placebo recipients (P = 0.0014).

The TCR comes from a person aged 18-65 years who received the Ad26.COV2.S COVID-19 vaccine or a placebo. Sequencing was performed on peripheral blood, taken in a trial of Ad26.COV2.S vaccine versus placebo.

In nucleotides, the sequence is TGTGCCAGTAGTACCCGACAGGGAGGACATAATTCACCCCTCCACTTT. This sequence encodes CASSTRQGGHNSPLHF. The sequence joins TRBV19 to TRBJ1-6; 7 central nucleotides agree with TRBD1. CDR1 and CDR2, looked up from the germline V gene (reference sequence), are LNHDA and SQIVND. There are 16 amino acids in the CDR3, from cysteine to phenylalanine inclusive. Only the CDR3 part of the read is kept: 48 bases, read in frame from the first base. At the junction V is shortened by 4 bases and J by 5 bases; bases outside the gene matches: 8.